This TCR beta chain is drawn from a study of OX40 agonist ivuxolimab in advanced cancers. Study-wide context: Ivuxolimab, which targeted the costimulatory receptor OX40 (CD134), was an agonistic, fully human IgG2 monoclonal antibody. The point of sequencing TCRbeta in the periphery was to test whether ivuxolimab changed TCR sequence diversity and drove clonal T-cell expansion. Of the roughly 51 patients in dose escalation, about 20 had hepatocellular carcinoma, some 15 had melanoma, 9 had renal cell carcinoma and 9 had head and neck cancer. In the dose-escalation cohort, approximately 82% of patients were male, and the mean age was 60 years with a range of about 20 to 80. Patients were allowed to have had prior anti-PD-1, anti-PD-L1 or anti-CTLA-4 therapy, and approximately 41% of the dose-escalation patients had previously received checkpoint inhibitors. Intravenous ivuxolimab was administered to patients every 2 weeks at six dose levels: 0.01, 0.1, 0.3, 1.5, 3 and 10 mg/kg. Three dose-escalation patients achieved partial responses, one with hepatocellular carcinoma and two with cutaneous melanoma. The paper covers the monotherapy dose-escalation part of the phase I ivuxolimab trial, which included N ≈ 57 patients. The paper's findings and limits, for the study overall: At doses of 0.1 to 3.0 mg/kg, clonal expansion of both CD4+ and CD8+ blood T cells was observed from baseline to week 6. The antigen specificity of the peripheral T cells that underwent clonal expansion was not determined. Low levels of normalized T-cell clonal expansion were also shown by some nonresponding patients. In partial responders in the 0.1-3.0 mg/kg groups, normalized peripheral clonal expansion was found to be among the lowest, especially among CD8+ T cells. After ivuxolimab, expanded clones were on average more numerous among CD8+ T cells than among CD4+ T cells.

For this clone: Its antigen is still unknown. Base quality data are lacking; no much larger clone is found one base away.

The trial excluded patients who had a history of autoimmune disease or who were on systemic immunosuppression. Peripheral blood for TCR sequencing was collected from all dose cohorts at baseline, on cycle 4 day 1, and on cycle 7 day 1. Samples were obtained from an open-label, multicenter, first-in-human phase I dose-escalation trial of ivuxolimab. Adults with locally advanced or metastatic melanoma, renal cell, hepatocellular, or head and neck squamous cell carcinoma were enrolled in the trial. CD4+ and CD8+ T cells were sorted separately from peripheral blood before TCR sequencing. For CDR1 and CDR2, the germline V gene (reference sequence) lists MNHEY and SMNVEV. Reading from cysteine to phenylalanine, the CDR3 counts 14 amino acids. Kept here is only the CDR3 DNA, which spans 42 bases and is read in frame from base 1. The V and J ends are trimmed by 3 bases and 4 bases, leaving 12 bases between them.

For sequencing of the TCRbeta CDR3 region, genomic DNA was extracted from the sorted cells. The immunoSEQ Assay was used for sequencing of TCRbeta CDR3 regions. Sourced from immuneACCESS, this table was stored by TCRdb with only in-frame sequences that have V and J called. A share of the clones is absent; for the studies checked, an unresolved V gene accounts for under half, and the remainder has no known explanation. Within this sample are roughly 100,000 clones, with about 96% of them counted one time only. The top ten clones comprise 2% of the sample. This material consisted of CD4+ or CD8+ T cells sorted from blood, taken in a trial of the OX40 agonist ivuxolimab. The rearrangement joined TRBV27 to TRBJ1-2; no D gene call is confident. This receptor was identified in an adult with an advanced solid tumor such as melanoma, head and neck, liver or kidney cancer. The CDR3 protein sequence reads: CASSFSYSGYGYTF. The sequenced DNA is TGTGCCAGCAGTTTTTCGTATTCTGGCTATGGCTACACCTTC.